This T cell receptor beta chain stems from a study of spatial heterogeneity in lung cancer. As for the study in general: Each distinct TCR and UMI combination averaged more than ten appearances in raw reads.

From germline, CDR1 is SQVTM and CDR2 ANQGSEA. There are 14 residues in the CDR3. V shed 4 bases and J shed 0 bases, with 12 bases lying between them. Each CDR3 protein gets one entry after TCRdb re-called the 5' RACE reads with MiXCR. In the table there are some 50,000 distinct CDR3 sequences, 10% to 15% of which are singletons. As for time point: sample taken at primary tumor resection. From tumor, nontumor lung or frozen PBMC, whole RNA was taken unsorted for sequencing. Donors were 55 to 75 untreated early-stage non-small cell lung cancer patients. This clonotype occurred a few times. Here the sequenced sample was PBMCs, taken at surgery. The chain recombines TRBV29-1 with TRBJ1-2; D possibly corresponds to TRBD1 (6 bases). This clonotype was obtained from a female donor with early-stage non-small cell lung cancer. The CDR3: CSVVGDTSNYGYTF. In nucleotides, the CDR3 is TGCAGCGTTGTAGGGGACACCTCTAACTATGGCTACACCTTC.